This passage covers 14 T cell receptor beta chains from one sample sequenced in a study of Graves' ophthalmopathy and Graves' hyperthyroidism (dated by TCRdb to the late 2010s). The reads were generated on an Illumina HiSeq 2000. For repertoire sequencing, TCR beta CDR3 regions were amplified from RNA transcripts. A first-round RT-PCR used HTBI primers with the Qiagen OneStep RT-PCR kit, followed by a second-round multiplex PCR, size selection and purification. The public reads were run again by TCRdb, first through fastp at Q25 and then through MiXCR, and only productive beta chains were kept. Rows matching on CDR3 protein sequence are summarized as one entry with the most common DNA and genes. Within this sample are about 400,000 distinct CDR3 sequences, with about 16% of them counted one time only. The leading ten clones occupy roughly 1.5% of the sample. The sequenced material came from peripheral blood. These receptors came from a woman between 18 and 30 years old with Graves' ophthalmopathy. Donor details come from another sample of the same person, matched by shared clones.

The table lists this clonotype with many counts. The chain carries TRBV20-1 and TRBJ2-7, with a tentative D call TRBD2 (5 bases). Germline CDR1 reads DFQATT; CDR2 reads SNEGSKA (reference sequence). This CDR3 has 15 residues. Trimming removed 3 bases from V and 0 bases from J, with 15 bases in between. CDR3 sequence: CSASATDSSSYEQYF. In DNA, the CDR3 is TGCAGTGCTAGCGCGACGGACTCGAGCTCCTACGAGCAGTACTTC.

This clonotype was seen repeatedly, ten times or more. The rearrangement uses TRBV28 and TRBJ2-7, with D perhaps matching TRBD1 (6 bases). The V gene lost 3 bases and the J gene lost 4 bases, with 13 bases spanning the gap. This CDR3 is built from 14 residues. CDR1 and CDR2 (germline): MDHEN, SYDVKM. CDR3 amino acids: CASSFQSGAYEQYF. The DNA of the CDR3 is TGTGCCAGCAGTTTCCAGTCAGGGGCGTACGAGCAGTACTTC.

This clonotype was recorded at least ten times. The chain links TRBV20-1 to TRBJ1-1; D uncertain. This CDR3 is 12 amino acids long. Trimming shortened V by 5 bases and J by 0 bases, and 7 bases separated the two germline ends. CDR1 DFQATT and CDR2 SNEGSKA come from the germline V gene (reference sequence). The CDR3 sequence is CSAFRLNTEAFF. The CDR3 DNA reads as TGCAGTGCTTTTCGGCTGAACACTGAAGCTTTCTTT.

This clonotype was seen many times. The chain is built from TRBV7-2 and TRBJ2-7; a weak D match, TRBD2 (6 bases). The CDR3 consists of 14 residues. The V gene's germline CDR1 is SGHTA and CDR2 FQGNSA. V was trimmed by 6 bases and J by 0 bases, leaving 12 bases between them. CDR3 sequence (DNA): TGTGCCAGCAGGGAGGGGCCTAGCTCCTACGAGCAGTACTTC. It codes for CASREGPSSYEQYF.

This clonotype was seen ten or more times. J is TRBJ2-7 and V is TRBV20-1; 13 bases fit TRBD2. V gave up 6 bases and J gave up 7 bases; unmatched junction bases: 0. The length of the CDR3 is 11 residues. CDR1 is DFQATT and CDR2 is SNEGSKA in the germline V gene (reference sequence). The CDR3 sequence is CSAGLAGEQYF. Written as DNA, the CDR3 is TGCAGTGCGGGACTAGCGGGAGAGCAGTACTTC.

This clonotype was picked up many times. The chain recombines TRBV30 with TRBJ1-5, with D possibly matching TRBD1 (5 bases). The V gene's germline CDR1 is GTSNPN and CDR2 SVGIG (reference sequence). The CDR3 has 14 amino acids. V dropped 3 bases and J dropped 0 bases, with 9 bases sitting between them. The CDR3 spells CAWSLTASNQPQHF. The DNA for the CDR3 is TGTGCCTGGAGCTTGACAGCTAGCAATCAGCCCCAGCATTTT.

There are many counts of this clonotype. This chain joins TRBV12-3 or TRBV12-4 and TRBJ2-2, with 9 bases matching TRBD2. The CDR3 has 14 residues. V was clipped by 7 bases and J by 7 bases; unmatched bases: 7. CDR3 in DNA: TGTGCCAGCAATGCGGGGGGGCGGAACGGGGAGCTGTTTTTT. Translating it yields CASNAGGRNGELFF.

This clonotype occurred many times. The gene calls are TRBV11-2 and TRBJ2-7; D is perhaps TRBD1 or TRBD2 (5 bases each). Germline CDR1 is SGHAT and CDR2 is FQNNGV. The length of the CDR3 is 17 residues. V was clipped by 5 bases and J by 2 bases, with 22 bases between them. DNA of the CDR3: TGTGCCAGCAGCCCATACCCGGGGCGCCGAGCGCCCTACGAGCAGTACTTC. Translated: CASSPYPGRRAPYEQYF.

There are many counts of this clonotype. The V call is TRBV20-1, the J call TRBJ2-7; tentative D call: TRBD2 (6 bases). The CDR3 consists of 14 residues. The V gene lost 3 bases and the J gene lost 3 bases, with 15 bases spanning the gap. Germline V gene data show CDR1 as DFQATT and CDR2 as SNEGSKA (reference sequence). CDR3 sequence (DNA): TGCAGTGCTAGCCCGGGACTTGGCATCTACGAGCAGTACTTC. Its translation: CSASPGLGIYEQYF.

In this sample, this clonotype turned up many times. The chain employs TRBV10-1 and TRBJ2-2, with D hard to call. The V and J ends lost 8 bases and 1 base respectively, with 5 bases between them. This CDR3 is built from 12 residues. Looked up from germline, CDR1 is WNHNN and CDR2 is SYGVQD (reference sequence). The CDR3 reads CASCGNTGELFF. The CDR3 region has the DNA TGCGCCAGCTGTGGGAACACCGGGGAGCTGTTTTTT.

The rearrangement uses TRBV7-8 and TRBJ1-1; 7 bases fit TRBD1. V was clipped by 5 bases and J by 5 bases; unmatched bases: 8. Germline lookup yields CDR1 SGHVS and CDR2 FQNEAQ. The CDR3 contains 14 residues. The CDR3 here is CASSTDQGVTEAFF. The CDR3 nucleotides are TGTGCCAGCAGCACCGATCAGGGGGTGACTGAAGCTTTCTTT.

The sample holds many counts of this clonotype. The V and J genes are TRBV27 and TRBJ1-2, with a possible D match to TRBD1 (5 bases). CDR3 length equals 14 residues. CDR1 MNHEY and CDR2 SMNVEV come from the germline V gene (reference sequence). V shed 6 bases and J shed 3 bases, with 14 bases lying between them. The CDR3 reads CASRGEGAYYGYTF. For the CDR3, the DNA is TGTGCCAGCAGGGGGGAAGGGGCTTACTATGGCTACACCTTC.

This clonotype showed up many times. The V call is TRBV14, the J call TRBJ2-2; a weak D match, TRBD1 (5 bases). Germline CDR1 reads SGHDN; CDR2 reads FVKESK. This CDR3 has 14 residues. The V and J ends lost 5 bases and 11 bases respectively, with 18 bases between them. The CDR3 spells CASSAGARWGELFF. The DNA for the CDR3 is TGTGCCAGCAGCGCCGGAGCAAGGTGGGGCGAGCTGTTTTTT. The whole variable domain, filled in from reference TRBV14 and TRBJ2-2, reads EAGVTQFPSHSVIEKGQTVTLRCDPISGHDNLYWYRRVMGKEIKFLLHFVKESKQDESGMPNNRFLAERTGGTYSTLKVQPAELEDSGVYFCASSAGARWGELFFGEGSRLTVL.

This clonotype has a count of ten or more. The chain recombines TRBV6-5 with TRBJ2-5, with D perhaps TRBD2 (6 bases). V lost 3 bases to trimming and J lost 4 bases, with 18 bases between them. CDR3 size: 16 residues. CDR1 is MNHEY, CDR2 SVGAGI, per germline. CDR3: CASSYGRDPWGETQYF. The CDR3 DNA reads as TGTGCCAGCAGTTATGGGCGGGACCCTTGGGGAGAGACCCAGTACTTC.